What follows are 14 T cell receptor beta chains derived from one specimen sequenced in a study of CD8+ T cells in alopecia areata. Regarding treatment: oral pan-JAK inhibitor, 5-10 mg twice daily. The sequencing template was cDNA reverse transcribed from extracted RNA. The repertoire was sequenced with immunoSEQ multiplex PCR; TCRdb's copy has only in-frame clones and lacks some. Of about 210,000 clones listed, 64% are singletons. Specimen: CD4+ T cells sorted from blood, collected at week 4, from a patient treated with tofacitinib. Receptors were obtained from a human donor with alopecia areata.

The chain links TRBV15 to TRBJ2-2, with D unclear. V lost 1 base, J lost 3 bases, and 12 bases lay in between. CDR3 length equals 16 residues. From germline, CDR1 is LNHNV and CDR2 YYDKDF (reference sequence). The CDR3 DNA follows: TGTGCCACCAGCAGAGGTAGTCCTGTCGACACCGGGGAGCTGTTTTTT. The encoded protein is CATSRGSPVDTGELFF.

This CDR3 is CASSPLQGVIITDQPQHF. The CDR3, as DNA: TGTGCCAGTAGTCCCCTACAGGGGGTCATTATTACCGATCAGCCCCAGCATTTT. This chain joins TRBV19 and TRBJ1-5, with 8 bases matching TRBD1. CDR1 is LNHDA and CDR2 is SQIVND in the germline V gene (reference sequence). With V trimmed by 5 bases and J by 5 bases, 17 bases remained unmatched. The CDR3 has 18 residues.

This rearrangement joins TRBV30 to TRBJ2-3, with D unclear. The CDR3 has 17 residues. With 0 bases removed from V and 2 bases from J, the gap between germline ends came to 18 bases. Looked up from germline, CDR1 is GTSNPN and CDR2 is SVGIG (reference sequence). This CDR3 is CAWSVSRNFRATDTQYF. CDR3 nucleotide sequence: TGTGCCTGGAGTGTGTCCCGCAACTTTCGAGCCACAGATACGCAGTATTTT.

There are a few counts of this clone. The gene calls are TRBV23-1 and TRBJ1-4; D is perhaps TRBD1 (6 bases). TRBV23-1 is known as an ORF, though its function is uncertain. The CDR3 spans 15 residues. V lost 3 bases and J lost 8, with 16 bases in between. The CDR3 nucleotides read TGCGCCAGCAGTCACCAGACAGGCGCTTGGGAAAAACTGTTTTTT. It translates to CASSHQTGAWEKLFF.

This clone has only a few counts. This chain links TRBV30 with TRBJ2-6, with D possibly TRBD1 on 6 matching bases. The V gene lost 8 bases and the J gene lost 1 base, with 18 bases spanning the gap. The length of the CDR3 is 16 residues. Germline V lookup: CDR1 GTSNPN, CDR2 SVGIG (reference sequence). The CDR3 nucleotides are TGTGCCGGACGAACAGGGAAAAAATCTGGGGCCAACGTCCTGACTTTC. Amino acids: CAGRTGKKSGANVLTF.

The chain carries TRBV30 and TRBJ1-2, with D maybe TRBD1 (6 bases). V dropped 8 bases and J dropped 3 bases, with 10 bases sitting between them. The germline gives CDR1 GTSNPN, CDR2 SVGIG (reference sequence). CDR3 length: 11 residues. CDR3 nucleotide sequence: TGTGCCGGTGGACAGTACTATGGCTACACCTTC. Translation gives CAGGQYYGYTF.

The chain links TRBV5-1 to TRBJ2-3; 11 nucleotides agree with TRBD2. J was trimmed by 6 bases and V by 6 bases; bases with no gene match: 9. The CDR3 is 15 amino acids. Germline assignment: CDR1 SGHRS and CDR2 YFSETQ. DNA of the CDR3: TGCGCCAGCATCCCCCTAGCGGGGGGCCAGGATACGCAGTATTTT. Translating gives CASIPLAGGQDTQYF.

This clone was picked up one time. The genes are TRBV2 and TRBJ1-5; unclear D gene. The V end lost 5 bases, the J end lost 5 bases, and 10 bases lay between the germline ends. The CDR3 spans 13 residues. The germline gives CDR1 SNHLY, CDR2 FYNNEI. The CDR3 nucleotides read TGTGCCAGCAGTACCTGGGTTTATCAGCCCCAGCATTTT. Its protein is CASSTWVYQPQHF.

The DNA for the CDR3 is TGTGCCAGCAGCCCTGACTCTGGGGCCAACGTCCTGACTTTC. Translated: CASSPDSGANVLTF. The V call is TRBV7-2, the J call TRBJ2-6; D unclear. The CDR3 extends over 14 amino acids. V lost 5 bases to trimming and J lost 0 bases, with 5 bases between them. Germline V lookup: CDR1 SGHTA, CDR2 FQGNSA.

This chain links TRBV11-2 with TRBJ2-4; tentatively, D is TRBD1 or TRBD2 (5 bases each). Looked up from germline, CDR1 is SGHAT and CDR2 is FQNNGV. The CDR3 spans 14 residues. V was pared by 3 bases and J by 5 bases, with 11 bases between. CDR3 region: CASSFPGQENIQYF. The CDR3 DNA follows: TGTGCCAGCAGCTTTCCGGGGCAGGAAAACATTCAGTACTTC.

The rearrangement uses TRBV30 and TRBJ2-2, with 10 nucleotides matching TRBD1. Germline V lookup: CDR1 GTSNPN, CDR2 SVGIG (reference sequence). This CDR3 is 15 amino acids long. Losses at the gene ends were 3 bases for V and 5 bases for J; bases not matched to a gene: 6. The DNA for the CDR3 is TGTGCCTGGAGGGGACAGGGGTTGTTAACCGGGGAGCTGTTTTTT. It translates to CAWRGQGLLTGELFF.

This clone has just a few counts. This rearrangement joins TRBV30 to TRBJ2-7; D gene unclear. CDR1 and CDR2 from the germline V gene are GTSNPN and SVGIG (reference sequence). The CDR3 is 11 residues long. Trimming pared 5 bases from V and 0 bases from J, leaving 5 bases between. This CDR3 reads CAWGFSYEQYF. The CDR3 DNA sequence: TGTGCCTGGGGGTTCTCCTACGAGCAGTACTTC. The full variable domain, rest sourced from reference TRBV30 and TRBJ2-7, is SQTIHQWPATLVQPVGSPLSLECTVEGTSNPNLYWYRQAAGRGLQLLFYSVGIGQISSEVPQNLSASRPQDRQFILSSKKLLLSDSGFYLCAWGFSYEQYFGPGTRLTVT.

This clone appeared a few times. The chain links TRBV12-5 to TRBJ1-1; no definite D call. CDR1 LGHNT and CDR2 FRNRAP come from the germline V gene. V dropped 0 bases and J dropped 6 bases, with 5 bases sitting between them. This CDR3 is 12 amino acids long. The CDR3 here is CASGLVDSEAFF. The CDR3 DNA follows: TGTGCTAGTGGTTTGGTTGACTCTGAAGCTTTCTTT. The full variable domain, in which reference TRBV12-5 and TRBJ1-1 provide the parts outside the CDR3, is DARVTQTPRHKVTEMGQEVTMRCQPILGHNTVFWYRQTMMQGLELLAYFRNRAPLDDSGMPKDRFSAEMPDATLATLKIQPSEPRDSAVYFCASGLVDSEAFFGQGTRLTVV.

The chain carries TRBV27 and TRBJ1-2; 7 bases align to TRBD1. The CDR3 has 14 residues. With V trimmed by 4 bases and J by 1 base, 3 bases remained unmatched. The V gene's germline CDR1 is MNHEY and CDR2 SMNVEV (reference sequence). This CDR3 is CASSSGTDNYGYTF. The CDR3 DNA sequence: TGTGCCAGCAGTTCCGGGACAGATAACTATGGCTACACCTTC.